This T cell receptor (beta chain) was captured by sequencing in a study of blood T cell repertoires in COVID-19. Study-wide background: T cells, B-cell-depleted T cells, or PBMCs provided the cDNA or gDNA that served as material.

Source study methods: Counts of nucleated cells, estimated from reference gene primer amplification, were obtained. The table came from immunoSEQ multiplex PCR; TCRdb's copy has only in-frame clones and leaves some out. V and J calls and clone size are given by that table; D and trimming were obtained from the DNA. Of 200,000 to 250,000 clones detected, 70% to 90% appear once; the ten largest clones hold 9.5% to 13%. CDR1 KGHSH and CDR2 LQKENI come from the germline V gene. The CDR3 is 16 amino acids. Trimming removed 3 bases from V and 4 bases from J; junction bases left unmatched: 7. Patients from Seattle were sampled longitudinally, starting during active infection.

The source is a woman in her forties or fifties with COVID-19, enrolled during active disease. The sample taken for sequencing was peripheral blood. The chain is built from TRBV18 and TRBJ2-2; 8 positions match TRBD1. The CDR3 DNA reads TGTGCCAGCTCACCGGACAGGGTGCCCGGCACCGGGGAGCTGTTTTTT. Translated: CASSPDRVPGTGELFF. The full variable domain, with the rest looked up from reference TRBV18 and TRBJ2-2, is NAGVMQNPRHLVRRRGQEARLRCSPMKGHSHVYWYRQLPEEGLKFMVYLQKENIIDESGMPKERFSAEFPKEGPSILRIQQVVRGDSAAYFCASSPDRVPGTGELFFGEGSRLTVL.